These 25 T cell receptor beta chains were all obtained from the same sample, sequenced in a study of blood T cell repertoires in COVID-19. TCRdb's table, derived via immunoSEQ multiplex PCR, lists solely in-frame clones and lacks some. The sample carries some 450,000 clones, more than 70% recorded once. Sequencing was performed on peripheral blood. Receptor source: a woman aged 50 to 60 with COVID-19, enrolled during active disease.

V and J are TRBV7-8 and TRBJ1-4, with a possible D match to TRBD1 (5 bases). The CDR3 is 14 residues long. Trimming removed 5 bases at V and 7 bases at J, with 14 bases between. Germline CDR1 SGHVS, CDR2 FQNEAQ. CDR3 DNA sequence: TGTGCCAGCAGCCCGGGGGAGGATGGTGAAAAACTGTTTTTT. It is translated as CASSPGEDGEKLFF.

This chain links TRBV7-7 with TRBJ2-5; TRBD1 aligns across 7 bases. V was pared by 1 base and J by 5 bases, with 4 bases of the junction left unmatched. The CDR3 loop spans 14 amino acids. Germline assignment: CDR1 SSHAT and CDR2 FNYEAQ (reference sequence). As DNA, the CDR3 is TGTGCCAGCAGCTTAGAAGGGGGCGTGGAGACCCAGTACTTC. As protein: CASSLEGGVETQYF.

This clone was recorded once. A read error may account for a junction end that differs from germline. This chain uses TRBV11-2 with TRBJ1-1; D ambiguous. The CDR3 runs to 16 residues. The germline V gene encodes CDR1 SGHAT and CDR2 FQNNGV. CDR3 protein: CASSLETGLVNTEAFF. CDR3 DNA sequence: TGTGCCAGCAGTTTAGAAACTGGGCTTGTGAACACTGAAGCTTTCTTT.

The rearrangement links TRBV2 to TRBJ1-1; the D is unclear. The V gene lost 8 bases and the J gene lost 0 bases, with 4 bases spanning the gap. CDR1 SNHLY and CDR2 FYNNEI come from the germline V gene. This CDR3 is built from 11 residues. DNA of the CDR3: TGTGCCAGCTCAGTGAACACTGAAGCTTTCTTT. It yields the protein CASSVNTEAFF.

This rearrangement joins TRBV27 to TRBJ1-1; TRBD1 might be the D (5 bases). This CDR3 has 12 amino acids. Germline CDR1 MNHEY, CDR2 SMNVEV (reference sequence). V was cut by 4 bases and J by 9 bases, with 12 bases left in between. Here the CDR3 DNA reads TGTGCCAGCAGTTCGTCCGGGACTAAAGCTTTCTTT. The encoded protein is CASSSSGTKAFF.

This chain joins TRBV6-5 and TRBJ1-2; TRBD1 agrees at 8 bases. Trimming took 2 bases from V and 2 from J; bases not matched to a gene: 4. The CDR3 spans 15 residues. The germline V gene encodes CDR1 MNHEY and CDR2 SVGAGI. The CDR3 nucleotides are TGTGCCAGCAGTTACAGACAGGGGAGGAACTATGGCTACACCTTC. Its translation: CASSYRQGRNYGYTF.

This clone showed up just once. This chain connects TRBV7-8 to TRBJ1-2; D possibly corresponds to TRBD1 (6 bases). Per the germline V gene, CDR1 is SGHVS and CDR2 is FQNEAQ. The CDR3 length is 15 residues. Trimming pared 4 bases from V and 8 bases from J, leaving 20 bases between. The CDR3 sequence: CASSSYKQGEGGYTF. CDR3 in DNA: TGTGCCAGCAGCTCTTATAAACAGGGTGAAGGAGGCTACACCTTC. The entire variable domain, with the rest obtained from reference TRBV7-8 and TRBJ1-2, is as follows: GAGVSQSPRYKVAKRGQDVALRCDPISGHVSLFWYQQALGQGPEFLTYFQNEAQLDKSGLPSDRFFAERPEGSVSTLKIQRTQQEDSAVYLCASSSYKQGEGGYTFGSGTRLTVV.

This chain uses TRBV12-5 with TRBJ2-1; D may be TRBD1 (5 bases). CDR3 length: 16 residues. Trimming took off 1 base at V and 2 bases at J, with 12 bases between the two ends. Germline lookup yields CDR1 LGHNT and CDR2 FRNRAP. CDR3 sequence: CASGLGSRATYNEQFF. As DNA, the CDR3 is TGTGCTAGTGGTTTGGGGAGCAGGGCTACCTACAATGAGCAGTTCTTC.

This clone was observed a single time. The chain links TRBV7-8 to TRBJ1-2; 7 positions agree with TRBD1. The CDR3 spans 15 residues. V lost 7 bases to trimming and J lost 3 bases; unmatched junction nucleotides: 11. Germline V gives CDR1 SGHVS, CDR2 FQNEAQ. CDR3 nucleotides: TGTGCCAGCAACAACCCGAACAGGGGTGACTATGGCTACACCTTC. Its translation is CASNNPNRGDYGYTF.

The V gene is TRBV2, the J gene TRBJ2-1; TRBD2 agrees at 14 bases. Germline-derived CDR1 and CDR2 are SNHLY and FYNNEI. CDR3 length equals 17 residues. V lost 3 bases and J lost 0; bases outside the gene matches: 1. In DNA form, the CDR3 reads TGTGCCAGCAGTGATGGACTAGCGGGGGGCTCCTACAATGAGCAGTTCTTC. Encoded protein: CASSDGLAGGSYNEQFF.

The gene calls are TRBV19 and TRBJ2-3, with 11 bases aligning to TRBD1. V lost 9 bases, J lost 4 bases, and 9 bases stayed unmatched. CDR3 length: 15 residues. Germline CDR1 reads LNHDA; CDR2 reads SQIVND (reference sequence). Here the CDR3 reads CASSGPGQGADTQYF. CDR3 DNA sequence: TGTGCCAGCTCCGGACCGGGACAGGGGGCAGATACGCAGTATTTT.

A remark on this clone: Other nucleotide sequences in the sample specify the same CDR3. The CDR3 DNA is TGTGCCAGCAGTCTAGCGGGGGGGTTGAATGAGCAGTTCTTC. Amino acid sequence: CASSLAGGLNEQFF. The V gene is TRBV6-5, the J gene TRBJ2-1; 12 nucleotides align to TRBD2. The CDR3 has 14 amino acids. Germline V gene sequence: CDR1 MNHEY, CDR2 SVGAGI. Losses at the gene ends were 5 bases for V and 7 bases for J; bases not matched to a gene: 3.

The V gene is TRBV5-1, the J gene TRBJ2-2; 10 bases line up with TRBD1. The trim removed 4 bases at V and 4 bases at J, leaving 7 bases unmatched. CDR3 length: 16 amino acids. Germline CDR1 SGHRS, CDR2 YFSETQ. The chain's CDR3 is CASSRGDRGATGELFF. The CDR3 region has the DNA TGCGCCAGCAGCAGAGGGGACAGGGGTGCCACCGGGGAGCTGTTTTTT.

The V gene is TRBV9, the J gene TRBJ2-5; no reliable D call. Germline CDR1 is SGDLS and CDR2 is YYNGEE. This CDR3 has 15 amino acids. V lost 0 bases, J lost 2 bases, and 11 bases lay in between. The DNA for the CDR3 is TGTGCCAGCAGCGTAGTTGGGCTATCTCAAGAGACCCAGTACTTC. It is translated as CASSVVGLSQETQYF.

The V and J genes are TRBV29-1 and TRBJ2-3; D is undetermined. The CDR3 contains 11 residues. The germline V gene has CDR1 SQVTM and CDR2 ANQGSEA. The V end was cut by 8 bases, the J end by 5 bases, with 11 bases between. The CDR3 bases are TGCAGCCCTGGGCCCATAGATACGCAGTATTTT. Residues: CSPGPIDTQYF.

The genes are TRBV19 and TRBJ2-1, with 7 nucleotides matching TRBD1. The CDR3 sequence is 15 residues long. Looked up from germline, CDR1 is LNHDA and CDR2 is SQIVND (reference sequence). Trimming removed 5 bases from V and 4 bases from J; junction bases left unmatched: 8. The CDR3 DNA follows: TGTGCCAGTAGTGCCGAGGGGGCGGAATACAATGAGCAGTTCTTC. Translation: CASSAEGAEYNEQFF.

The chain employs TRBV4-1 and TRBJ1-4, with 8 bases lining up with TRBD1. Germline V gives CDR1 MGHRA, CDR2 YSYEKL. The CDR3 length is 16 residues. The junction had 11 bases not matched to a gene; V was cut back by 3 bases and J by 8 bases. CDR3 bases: TGCGCCAGCAGCCAGTTACAGGGGGGAATCGACGAAAAACTGTTTTTT. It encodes CASSQLQGGIDEKLFF.

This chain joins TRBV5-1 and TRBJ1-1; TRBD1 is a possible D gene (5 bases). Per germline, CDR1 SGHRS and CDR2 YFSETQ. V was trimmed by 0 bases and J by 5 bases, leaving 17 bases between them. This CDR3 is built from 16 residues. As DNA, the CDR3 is TGCGCCAGCAGCTTGGGGGCAGGGCGGAGGGATACTGAAGCTTTCTTT. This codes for CASSLGAGRRDTEAFF. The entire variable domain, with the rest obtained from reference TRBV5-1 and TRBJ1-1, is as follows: KAGVTQTPRYLIKTRGQQVTLSCSPISGHRSVSWYQQTPGQGLQFLFEYFSETQRNKGNFPGRFSGRQFSNSRSEMNVSTLELGDSALYLCASSLGAGRRDTEAFFGQGTRLTVV.

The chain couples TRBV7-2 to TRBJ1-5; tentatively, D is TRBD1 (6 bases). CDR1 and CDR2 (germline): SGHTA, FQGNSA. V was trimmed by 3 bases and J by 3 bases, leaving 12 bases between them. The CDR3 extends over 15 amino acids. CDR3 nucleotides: TGTGCCAGCAGCTTCCTTGGGACAAACAATCAGCCCCAGCATTTT. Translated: CASSFLGTNNQPQHF. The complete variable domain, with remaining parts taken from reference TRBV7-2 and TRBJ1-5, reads GAGVSQSPSNKVTEKGKDVELRCDPISGHTALYWYRQSLGQGLEFLIYFQGNSAPDKSGLPSDRFSAERTGGSVSTLTIQRTQQEDSAVYLCASSFLGTNNQPQHFGDGTRLSIL.

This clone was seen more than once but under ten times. The CDR3 is CASSNSGGMGFF. CDR3 nucleotides: TGTGCCAGCAGCAACTCAGGGGGTATGGGTTTCTTT. The V and J genes are TRBV13 and TRBJ1-1; 7 bases match TRBD1. CDR1 and CDR2 (germline): PRHDT, FYEKMQ (reference sequence). After removal of 5 bases from V and 13 bases from J, the junction contained 10 bases not matched to a gene. The CDR3 is 12 amino acids.

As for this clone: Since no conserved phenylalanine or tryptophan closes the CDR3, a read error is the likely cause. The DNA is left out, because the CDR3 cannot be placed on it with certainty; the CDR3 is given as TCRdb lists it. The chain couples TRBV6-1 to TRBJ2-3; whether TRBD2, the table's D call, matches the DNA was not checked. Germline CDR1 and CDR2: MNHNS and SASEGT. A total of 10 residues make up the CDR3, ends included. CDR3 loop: CASSDNHEVG.

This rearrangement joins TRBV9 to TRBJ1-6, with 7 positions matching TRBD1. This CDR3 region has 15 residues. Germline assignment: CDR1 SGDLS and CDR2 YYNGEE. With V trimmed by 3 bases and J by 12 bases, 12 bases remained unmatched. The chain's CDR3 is CASSADGQASGPLHF. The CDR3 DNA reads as TGTGCCAGCAGCGCCGACGGACAGGCCAGTGGACCCCTCCACTTT.

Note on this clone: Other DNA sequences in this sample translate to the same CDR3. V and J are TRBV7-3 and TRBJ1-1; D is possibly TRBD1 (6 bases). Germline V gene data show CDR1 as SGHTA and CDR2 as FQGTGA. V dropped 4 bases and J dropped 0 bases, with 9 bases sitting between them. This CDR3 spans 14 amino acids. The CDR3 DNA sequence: TGTGCCAGCAGCTCCGGACAGCTGAACACTGAAGCTTTCTTT. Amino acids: CASSSGQLNTEAFF.

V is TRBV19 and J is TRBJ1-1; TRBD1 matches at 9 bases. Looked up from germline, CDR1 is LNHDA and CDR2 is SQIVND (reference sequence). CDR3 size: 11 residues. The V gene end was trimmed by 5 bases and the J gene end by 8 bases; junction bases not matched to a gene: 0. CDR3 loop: CASSGQGEAFF. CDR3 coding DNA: TGTGCCAGTAGTGGACAGGGGGAAGCTTTCTTT.

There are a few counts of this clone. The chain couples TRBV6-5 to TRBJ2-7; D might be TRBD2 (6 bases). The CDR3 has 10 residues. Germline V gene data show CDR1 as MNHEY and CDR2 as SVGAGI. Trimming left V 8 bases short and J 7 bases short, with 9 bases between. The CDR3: CASGGGEQYF. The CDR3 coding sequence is TGTGCCAGCGGGGGAGGAGAGCAGTACTTC.